This T cell receptor beta chain was retrieved from a study of T cells in Graves' hyperthyroidism and ophthalmopathy. Study conclusions and caveats: Most thyroid-expanded clonotypes above 0.001 were also found in blood.

The diagnostic basis comprised clinical symptoms, serum thyroxine and TRAb, thyroid ultrasound and orbital computed tomography. Sampled blood dates from first hyperthyroidism diagnosis, and it precedes any ophthalmopathy symptoms. This clonotype was seen a handful of times. The antigen remains unidentified. This may be a read error, as it is one base from a much larger clone. The CDR3 has 13 residues. V was cut by 11 bases and J by 4 bases, with 18 bases left in between. Germline-derived CDR1 and CDR2 are ENHRY and SYGVKD. TCR beta CDR3 region amplification was performed from RNA transcripts. HTBI primers were used for first-round RT-PCR of the TCR CDR3. Each CDR3 protein gets one entry after TCRdb re-called the multiplex PCR reads with MiXCR. In the table there are 250,000 to 300,000 distinct CDR3 sequences, roughly 15% of which are singletons.

Sequencing was done on a sample of blood. The rearrangement joins TRBV10-3 to TRBJ2-7, with D possibly matching TRBD2 (6 bases). This TCR was recovered from a woman aged 40-49 years with Graves' hyperthyroidism that later progressed to Graves' ophthalmopathy. In DNA form, the CDR3 reads TGTGCCGTCAAAACGGAGGGGAGATACGAGCAGTACTTC. As protein: CAVKTEGRYEQYF.